This TCR beta chain emerged from a study of T cell changes during pregnancy in multiple sclerosis. Germline loops: CDR1 LGHNA, CDR2 YNFKEQ. Trimming pared 5 bases from V and 6 bases from J, leaving 19 bases between. The length of the CDR3 is 15 residues. Assay: immunoSEQ multiplex PCR; the TCRdb copy retains only in-frame clones and omits some. The data show about 55,000 clones, approximately 94% seen once. This sample comprised CD8+ T cells from peripheral blood mononuclear cells, obtained after pregnancy. This TCR came from a female donor with multiple sclerosis, enrolled in a pregnancy study. The rearrangement links TRBV4-2 to TRBJ1-2; tentatively, D is TRBD1 (5 bases). The CDR3 DNA reads as TGTGCCAGCAGCTCCCGGCAGGGTGGTGCTGATGGCTACACCTTC. Translation: CASSSRQGGADGYTF.